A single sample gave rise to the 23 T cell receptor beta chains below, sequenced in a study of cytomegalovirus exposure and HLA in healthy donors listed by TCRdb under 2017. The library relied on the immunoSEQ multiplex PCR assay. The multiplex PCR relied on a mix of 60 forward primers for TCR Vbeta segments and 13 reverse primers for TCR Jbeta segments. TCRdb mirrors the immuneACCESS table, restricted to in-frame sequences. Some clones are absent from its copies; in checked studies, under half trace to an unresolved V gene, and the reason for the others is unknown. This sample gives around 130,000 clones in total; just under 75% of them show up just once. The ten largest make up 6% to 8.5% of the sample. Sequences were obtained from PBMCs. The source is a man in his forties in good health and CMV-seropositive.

In DNA form, the CDR3 reads TGCACCAGCAGCCAACCCCGGGAACGATTCTCCTATAATTCACCCCTCCACTTT. Translation: CTSSQPRERFSYNSPLHF. V is TRBV1 and J is TRBJ1-6. TRBV1 constitutes a pseudogene. This CDR3 has 18 amino acids.

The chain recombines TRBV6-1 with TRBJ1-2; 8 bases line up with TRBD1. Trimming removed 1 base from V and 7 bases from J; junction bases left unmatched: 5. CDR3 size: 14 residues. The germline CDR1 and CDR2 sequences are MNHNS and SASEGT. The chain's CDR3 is CASSEGWQGAGYTF. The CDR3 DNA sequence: TGTGCCAGCAGTGAAGGGTGGCAGGGGGCTGGCTACACCTTC.

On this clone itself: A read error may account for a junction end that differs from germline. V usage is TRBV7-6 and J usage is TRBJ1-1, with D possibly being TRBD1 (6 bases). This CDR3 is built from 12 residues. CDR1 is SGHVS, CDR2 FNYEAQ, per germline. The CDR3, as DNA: TGTGCCAGCAGCTTAATACAGGGATTCCCGTCTTTT. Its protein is CASSLIQGFPSF. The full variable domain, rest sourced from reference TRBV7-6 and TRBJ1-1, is GAGVSQSPRYKVTKRGQDVALRCDPISGHVSLYWYRQALGQGPEFLTYFNYEAQQDKSGLPNDRFSAERPEGSISTLTIQRTEQRDSAMYRCASSLIQGFPSFGQGTRLTVV.

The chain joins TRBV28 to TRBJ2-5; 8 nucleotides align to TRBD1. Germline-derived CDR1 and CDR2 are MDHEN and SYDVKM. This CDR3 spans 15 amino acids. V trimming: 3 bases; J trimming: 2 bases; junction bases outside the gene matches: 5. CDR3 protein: CASSFLQGAQETQYF. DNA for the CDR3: TGTGCCAGCAGTTTCCTGCAGGGGGCTCAAGAGACCCAGTACTTC.

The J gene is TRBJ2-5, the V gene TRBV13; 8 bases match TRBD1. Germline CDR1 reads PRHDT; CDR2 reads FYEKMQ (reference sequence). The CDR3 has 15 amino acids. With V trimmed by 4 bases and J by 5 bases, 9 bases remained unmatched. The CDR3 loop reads CASSSRTGSEETQYF. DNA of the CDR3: TGTGCCAGCAGCTCCCGGACAGGGAGCGAGGAGACCCAGTACTTC.

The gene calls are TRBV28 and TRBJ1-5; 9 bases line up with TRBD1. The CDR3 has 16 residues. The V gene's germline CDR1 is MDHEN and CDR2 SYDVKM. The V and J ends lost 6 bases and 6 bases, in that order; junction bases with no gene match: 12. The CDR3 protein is CASRSLLTGGTQPQHF. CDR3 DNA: TGTGCCAGCAGGTCTTTACTCACAGGGGGCACTCAGCCCCAGCATTTT.

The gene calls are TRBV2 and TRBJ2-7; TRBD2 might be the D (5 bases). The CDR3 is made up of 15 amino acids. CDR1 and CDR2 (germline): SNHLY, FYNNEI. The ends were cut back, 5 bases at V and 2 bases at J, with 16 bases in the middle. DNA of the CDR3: TGTGCCAGCAGTCCAAGGACTGTTCTGACCTACGAGCAGTACTTC. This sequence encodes CASSPRTVLTYEQYF.

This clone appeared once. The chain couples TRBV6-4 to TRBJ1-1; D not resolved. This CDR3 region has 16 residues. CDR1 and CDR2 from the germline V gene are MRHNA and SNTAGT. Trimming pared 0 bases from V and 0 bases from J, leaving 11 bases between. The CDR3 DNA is TGTGCCAGCAGTGACTCGAAACAGTCCATGAACACTGAAGCTTTCTTT. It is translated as CASSDSKQSMNTEAFF.

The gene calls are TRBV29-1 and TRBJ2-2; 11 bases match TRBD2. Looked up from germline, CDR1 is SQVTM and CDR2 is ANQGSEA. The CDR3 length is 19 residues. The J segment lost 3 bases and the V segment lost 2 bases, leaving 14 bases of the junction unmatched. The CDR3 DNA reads TGCAGCGTTGAAATTCGAAGTAGCGGGGGGGCCCCGGACACCGGGGAGCTGTTTTTT. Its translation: CSVEIRSSGGAPDTGELFF.

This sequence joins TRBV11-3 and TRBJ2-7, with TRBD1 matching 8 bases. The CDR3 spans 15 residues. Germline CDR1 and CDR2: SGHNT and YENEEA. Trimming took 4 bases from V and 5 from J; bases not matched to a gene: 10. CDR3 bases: TGTGCCAGCAGCTCTCACGAGGACAGGGTCAACGAGCAGTACTTC. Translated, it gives CASSSHEDRVNEQYF.

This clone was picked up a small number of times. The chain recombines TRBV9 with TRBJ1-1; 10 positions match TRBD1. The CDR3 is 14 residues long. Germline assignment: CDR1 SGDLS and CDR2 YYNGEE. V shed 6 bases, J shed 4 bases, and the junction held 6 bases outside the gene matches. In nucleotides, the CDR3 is TGTGCCAGCAATAGGGACAGGGGTGGCACTGAAGCTTTCTTT. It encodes CASNRDRGGTEAFF.

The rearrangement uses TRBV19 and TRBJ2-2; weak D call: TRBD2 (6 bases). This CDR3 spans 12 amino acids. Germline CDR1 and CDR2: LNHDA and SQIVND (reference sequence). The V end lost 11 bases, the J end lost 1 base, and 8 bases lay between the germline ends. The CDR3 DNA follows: TGTGCCGGGGGACTGAACACCGGGGAGCTGTTTTTT. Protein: CAGGLNTGELFF.

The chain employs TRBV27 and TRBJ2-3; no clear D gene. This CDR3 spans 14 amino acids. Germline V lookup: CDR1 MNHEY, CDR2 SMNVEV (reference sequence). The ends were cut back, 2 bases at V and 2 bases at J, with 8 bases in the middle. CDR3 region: CASSLGGNTDTQYF. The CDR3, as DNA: TGTGCCAGCAGTTTAGGCGGAAACACAGATACGCAGTATTTT.

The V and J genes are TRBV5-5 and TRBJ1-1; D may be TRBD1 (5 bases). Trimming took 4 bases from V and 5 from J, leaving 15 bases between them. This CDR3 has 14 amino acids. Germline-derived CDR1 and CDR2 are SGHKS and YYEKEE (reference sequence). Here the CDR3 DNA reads TGTGCCAGCAGCCCGATCGGGGGGGGTACTGAAGCTTTCTTT. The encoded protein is CASSPIGGGTEAFF.

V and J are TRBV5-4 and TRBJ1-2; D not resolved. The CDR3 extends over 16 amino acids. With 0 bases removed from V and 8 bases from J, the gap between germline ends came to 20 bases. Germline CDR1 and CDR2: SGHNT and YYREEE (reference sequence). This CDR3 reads CASSLALRQASQGYTF. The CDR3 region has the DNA TGTGCCAGCAGCTTGGCCCTTCGCCAGGCCTCCCAGGGCTACACCTTC.

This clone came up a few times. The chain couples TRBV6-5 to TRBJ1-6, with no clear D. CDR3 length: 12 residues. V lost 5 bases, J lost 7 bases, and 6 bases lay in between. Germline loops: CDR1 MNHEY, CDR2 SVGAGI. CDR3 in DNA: TGTGCCAGCAGTCCCTTAAATTCACCCCTCCACTTT. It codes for CASSPLNSPLHF.

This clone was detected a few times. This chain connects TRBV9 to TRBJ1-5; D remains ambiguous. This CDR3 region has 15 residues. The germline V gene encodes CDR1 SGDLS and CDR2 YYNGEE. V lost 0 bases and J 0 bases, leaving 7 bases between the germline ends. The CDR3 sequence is CASSVGGNSNQPQHF. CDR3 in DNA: TGTGCCAGCAGCGTAGGAGGGAATAGCAATCAGCCCCAGCATTTT. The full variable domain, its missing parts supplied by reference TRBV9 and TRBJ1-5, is DSGVTQTPKHLITATGQRVTLRCSPRSGDLSVYWYQQSLDQGLQFLIQYYNGEERAKGNILERFSAQQFPDLHSELNLSSLELGDSALYFCASSVGGNSNQPQHFGDGTRLSIL.

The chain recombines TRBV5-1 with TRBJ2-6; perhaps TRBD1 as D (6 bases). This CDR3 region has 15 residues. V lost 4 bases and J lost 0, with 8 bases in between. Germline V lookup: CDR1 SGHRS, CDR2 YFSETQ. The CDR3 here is CASSQQGSGANVLTF. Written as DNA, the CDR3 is TGCGCCAGCAGCCAACAGGGCTCTGGGGCCAACGTCCTGACTTTC. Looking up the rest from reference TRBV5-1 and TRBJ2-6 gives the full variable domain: KAGVTQTPRYLIKTRGQQVTLSCSPISGHRSVSWYQQTPGQGLQFLFEYFSETQRNKGNFPGRFSGRQFSNSRSEMNVSTLELGDSALYLCASSQQGSGANVLTFGAGSRLTVL.

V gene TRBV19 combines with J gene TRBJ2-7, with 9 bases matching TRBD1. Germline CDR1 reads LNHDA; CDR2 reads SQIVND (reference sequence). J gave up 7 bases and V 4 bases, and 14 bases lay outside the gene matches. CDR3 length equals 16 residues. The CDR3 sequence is CASSRSGNRGLWEQYF. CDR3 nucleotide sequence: TGTGCCAGTAGTAGAAGTGGAAACAGGGGGCTTTGGGAGCAGTACTTC.

CDR3 protein: CASSLLPGQGARTEAFF. The CDR3, as DNA: TGTGCCAGCAGTCTTTTACCGGGACAGGGGGCGCGTACTGAAGCTTTCTTT. The rearrangement links TRBV28 to TRBJ1-1; 12 nucleotides align to TRBD1. CDR1 and CDR2 from the germline V gene are MDHEN and SYDVKM. The CDR3 is 17 residues long. The V gene end was trimmed by 5 bases and the J gene end by 5 bases; junction bases not matched to a gene: 12.

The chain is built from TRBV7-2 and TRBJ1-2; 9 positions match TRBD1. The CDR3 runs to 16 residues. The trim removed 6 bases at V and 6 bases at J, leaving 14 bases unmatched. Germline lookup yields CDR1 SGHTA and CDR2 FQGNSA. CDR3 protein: CASSLAFPGQGNGYTF. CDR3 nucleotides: TGTGCCAGCAGTCTAGCTTTCCCGGGACAGGGAAATGGCTACACCTTC.

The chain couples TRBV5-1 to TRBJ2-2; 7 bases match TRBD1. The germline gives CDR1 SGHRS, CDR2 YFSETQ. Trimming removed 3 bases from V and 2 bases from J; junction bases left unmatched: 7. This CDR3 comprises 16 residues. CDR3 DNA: TGCGCCAGCAGCTCTTCCGGGACAGCTAACACCGGGGAGCTGTTTTTT. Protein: CASSSSGTANTGELFF.

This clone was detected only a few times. CDR3 coding DNA: TGTGCCAGCAGTACCAGGGACAGGGTTACGGAGACCCAGTACTTC. As protein: CASSTRDRVTETQYF. J is TRBJ2-5 and V is TRBV27; TRBD1 matches 9 bases. Germline CDR1 and CDR2: MNHEY and SMNVEV (reference sequence). This CDR3 contains 15 residues. The junction had 9 bases not matched to a gene; V was cut back by 5 bases and J by 5 bases.